Listed below are T cell receptor beta chains from one sample, sequenced in a study of blood T cell repertoires in COVID-19. TCRdb's table, derived via immunoSEQ multiplex PCR, lists solely in-frame clones and lacks some. The sample lists about 120,000 clones, just under 80% occurring once. The sequenced sample consisted of peripheral blood. The receptors derive from a man aged 55 to 70 with active or convalescent COVID-19. Both conserved end residues are part of each CDR3. Fields, in order: CDR3 length, J gene, V gene, clone size, D gene, CDR3 DNA, CDR3 protein. A D gene is named only where the DNA matches it firmly. Size is omitted from some rows. Given values are once, few, many or a class for expanded clones.

>16|TRBJ1-3|TRBV5-5|NA|TRBD1
TGTGCCAGCAGTAGATCAGGGGGCGTAGATGGAAACACCATATATTTT
CASSRSGGVDGNTIYF
>12|TRBJ2-7|TRBV21-1|NA|NA
TGTGCCAGCAGCAAGAAGCCCTACGAGCAGTACTTC
CASSKKPYEQYF
>14|TRBJ1-2|TRBV18|NA|NA
TGTGCCAGCTCACCACCGGCAGGCGCGGGTGGCTACACCTTC
CASSPPAGAGGYTF
>19|TRBJ2-2|TRBV7-9|few|TRBD2
TGTGCCAGCAGCTTAAAAATCTTTGGACTCCGCGGGGGGACCGGGGAGCTGTTTTTT
CASSLKIFGLRGGTGELFF
>15|TRBJ1-4|TRBV3-1/TRBV3-2|NA|NA
TGTGCCAGCAGCCAAGAAGGGGTAATGGGCGAGAACTGTTTTTTT
CASSQEGVMGENCFF
>14|TRBJ1-2|TRBV5-1|once|TRBD1
TGCGCCAGCAGCAGGGACGGGACAGGAGCCGGCTACACCTTC
CASSRDGTGAGYTF
>15|TRBJ1-2|TRBV4-1|NA|NA
TGCGCCAGCAGCCAAGATTCGGACAGACGATATGGCTACACCTTC
CASSQDSDRRYGYTF
>13|TRBJ1-1|TRBV11-3|NA|TRBD1
TGTGCCAGCAGCTGGCAGGGGGATACTGAAGCTTTCTTT
CASSWQGDTEAFF
>14|TRBJ2-7|TRBV28|NA|TRBD2
TGTGCCAGCAGCCTTAGCGGGAGGACCTACGAGCAGTACTTC
CASSLSGRTYEQYF
>14|TRBJ1-5|TRBV7-2|NA|NA
TGTGCCAGCAGCTTATCAGGGCGCAATCAGCCCCAGCATTTT
CASSLSGRNQPQHF
>14|TRBJ2-7|TRBV7-2|NA|NA
TGTGCCAGCAGCTTCTTACGGGGCTCCTACGAGCAGTACTTC
CASSFLRGSYEQYF
>12|TRBJ2-7|TRBV12-5|once|NA
TGTGCTAGCGGCCGTGACAGCTACGAGCAGTACTTC
CASGRDSYEQYF
>13|TRBJ2-7|TRBV28|once|NA
TGTGCCAGCGCTAGATGGCAGGGTCACGAGCAGTACTTC
CASARWQGHEQYF
>15|TRBJ1-1|TRBV25-1|many|TRBD1
TGTGCCAGCAGTGATGAGGGGGCCGGCAACACTGAAGCTTTCTTT
CASSDEGAGNTEAFF
>15|TRBJ1-1|TRBV7-9|once|NA
TGTGCCAGCAGTAAGGGGCAGGGATGGAACACTGAAGCTTTCTTT
CASSKGQGWNTEAFF
>16|TRBJ2-3|TRBV6-6|NA|NA
TGTGCCAGCATGAAACTGGCGGGCACTAGCACAGATACGCAGTATTTT
CASMKLAGTSTDTQYF
>15|TRBJ2-7|TRBV6-6|few|NA
TGTGCCAGCAGTCGAGGAGGGGGGACTAACTACGAGCAGTACTTC
CASSRGGGTNYEQYF
>19|TRBJ2-1|TRBV7-3|NA|TRBD2
TGTGCCAGCAGCTTCTGGCTTCGGAGGGATAGTAGCGGGAGCGATGAGCAGTTCTTC
CASSFWLRRDSSGSDEQFF
>15|TRBJ2-2|TRBV28|NA|TRBD2
TGTGCCAGCAGTCCCCCCGGACTAGGGACCGGGGAGCTGTTTTTT
CASSPPGLGTGELFF
>15|TRBJ1-5|TRBV2|NA|NA
TGTGCCAGCAGTGAGTCTTCCGGGGGCAATCAGCCCCAGCATTTT
CASSESSGGNQPQHF
>14|TRBJ1-1|TRBV5-1|NA|NA
TGCGCCAGCAGCCCTGGCGGGGCGGAGACTGAAGCTTTCTTT
CASSPGGAETEAFF
>15|TRBJ1-5|TRBV10-3|NA|NA
TGTGCCATCAGTGAGTCGACAACGGACAATCAGCCCCAGCATTTT
CAISESTTDNQPQHF
>15|TRBJ2-5|TRBV5-4|NA|TRBD2
TGTGCCAGCAGCTTAGCTGGGACTAGCCTTGAGACCCAGTACTTC
CASSLAGTSLETQYF
>15|TRBJ2-3|TRBV15|NA|TRBD2
TGTGCCACCAGCAGAGCGGGAGGGGGCACAGATACGCAGTATTTT
CATSRAGGGTDTQYF
>13|TRBJ2-5|TRBV3-1/TRBV3-2|NA|TRBD1
TGTGCTGGGGGGACAGGTAGCCAAGAGACCCAGTACTTC
CAGGTGSQETQYF
>15|TRBJ2-1|TRBV24-1|NA|TRBD1
TGTGCCACCAGTGGTCCTAAGACAGGGTTGAATGAGCAGTTCTTC
CATSGPKTGLNEQFF
>13|TRBJ1-1|TRBV6-2/TRBV6-3|NA|NA
TGTGCCAGCAGTACGCAGGGAAACACTGAAGCTTTCTTT
CASSTQGNTEAFF
>14|TRBJ1-1|TRBV7-9|NA|NA
TGTGCCAGCAGCTCACAGGGCCCGAACACTGAAGCTTTCTTT
CASSSQGPNTEAFF
>16|TRBJ2-1|TRBV7-2|NA|TRBD2
TGTGCCAGCAGCGATAGGGGACTAGGGTCGTTGGATGAGCAGTTCTTC
CASSDRGLGSLDEQFF
>16|TRBJ2-3|TRBV3-1/TRBV3-2|NA|NA
TGTGCCAGCAGCCCGGATCGGGGTTGGCGCACAGATACGCAGTATTTT
CASSPDRGWRTDTQYF
>15|TRBJ2-7|TRBV7-2|once|NA
TGTGCCAGCAGCTCACTGGCGGGGGCTTCCTACGAGCAGTACTTC
CASSSLAGASYEQYF
>11|TRBJ2-2|TRBV7-9|NA|NA
TGTGCCGCCCCGGTCACCGGGGAGCTGTTTTTT
CAAPVTGELFF
>15|TRBJ2-5|TRBV7-6|NA|TRBD2
TGTGCCAGCAGCTTAAACGGAGCGGGAGGTGAGACCCAGTACTTC
CASSLNGAGGETQYF
>15|TRBJ2-1|TRBV2|NA|NA
TGTGCCAGCAGCGTATTATCCAGGACCTACAATGAGCAGTTCTTC
CASSVLSRTYNEQFF
>14|TRBJ2-1|TRBV19|NA|TRBD2
TGTGCCAGCCGTGTAGCGGGAGGGAGAGATGAGCAGTTCTTC
CASRVAGGRDEQFF
>13|TRBJ2-6|TRBV5-6|NA|NA
TGTGCCAGCAGCCGACAGGGGGCCAACGTCCTGACTTTC
CASSRQGANVLTF
>14|TRBJ2-3|TRBV6-1|NA|NA
TGTGCCAGCAGTGAACCCAGTCCCACAGATACGCAGTATTTT
CASSEPSPTDTQYF
>15|TRBJ2-7|TRBV5-6|many|TRBD1
TGTGCCAGCAGCTTTTGGGACAGGGTTAACTACGAGCAGTACTTC
CASSFWDRVNYEQYF
>11|TRBJ1-2|TRBV12-3/TRBV12-4|once|NA
TGTGCCGTGAGACTCAGCTATGGCTACACCTTC
CAVRLSYGYTF
>15|TRBJ1-1|TRBV3-1/TRBV3-2|NA|TRBD1
TGTGCCAGCAGCCAACCCGGGACAGGGAACACTGAAGCTTTCTTT
CASSQPGTGNTEAFF
>16|TRBJ1-4|TRBV7-9|NA|NA
TGTGCCAGCAGCTCACTTATATGGCGGAATTGGGAAAAACTGTTTTTT
CASSSLIWRNWEKLFF
>14|TRBJ1-4|TRBV6-5|NA|NA
TGTGCCAGCAGTTTTAATGGCGGAGGTGAAAAACTGTTTTTT
CASSFNGGGEKLFF
>16|TRBJ2-2|TRBV21-1|few|NA
TGTGCCAGCAGCAAAGAGTTGACTACTCACACCGGGGAGCTGTTTTTT
CASSKELTTHTGELFF
>16|TRBJ2-6|TRBV2|once|TRBD1
TGTGCCAGCAGTAAGGACAGGGCAACTGGGGCCAACGTCCTGACTTTC
CASSKDRATGANVLTF
>13|TRBJ2-5|TRBV28|NA|NA
TGTGCCAGCAGACCCTTTGAGGCAAGAACCCAGTACTTC
CASRPFEARTQYF
>13|TRBJ2-7|TRBV5-1|few|NA
TGCGCCAGCGGCGGAGGGGGCGCGTACGAGCAGTACTTC
CASGGGGAYEQYF
>13|TRBJ2-5|TRBV6-1|NA|NA
TGTGCCAGCAGTGAGTCCGGGGTGGAGACCCAGTACTTC
CASSESGVETQYF
>13|TRBJ1-3|TRBV19|NA|NA
TGTGCCAGTTGTCAGGGGACTGGAAACACCATATATTTT
CASCQGTGNTIYF
>14|TRBJ2-4|TRBV27|NA|TRBD1
TGTGCCAGCAGTCGGACAGGGGGCGGAAACATTCAGTACTTC
CASSRTGGGNIQYF
>14|TRBJ1-5|TRBV4-2|NA|NA
TGTGCCAGCAGCCACCCGGGTAACAATCAGCCCCAGCATTTT
CASSHPGNNQPQHF
>14|TRBJ1-1|TRBV19|NA|NA
TGTGCCAGTAGTACTCTATACGAGGGACAAGAAGCTTTCTTT
CASSTLYEGQEAFF
>14|TRBJ1-5|TRBV7-8|NA|NA
TGTGCCAGCAGTCTGGGCATTAGCAATCAGCCCCAGCATTTT
CASSLGISNQPQHF
>15|TRBJ2-2|TRBV5-1|NA|NA
TGCGCCAGCAGGGAGGCCCGAGAAAACACCGGGGAGCTGTTTTTT
CASREARENTGELFF